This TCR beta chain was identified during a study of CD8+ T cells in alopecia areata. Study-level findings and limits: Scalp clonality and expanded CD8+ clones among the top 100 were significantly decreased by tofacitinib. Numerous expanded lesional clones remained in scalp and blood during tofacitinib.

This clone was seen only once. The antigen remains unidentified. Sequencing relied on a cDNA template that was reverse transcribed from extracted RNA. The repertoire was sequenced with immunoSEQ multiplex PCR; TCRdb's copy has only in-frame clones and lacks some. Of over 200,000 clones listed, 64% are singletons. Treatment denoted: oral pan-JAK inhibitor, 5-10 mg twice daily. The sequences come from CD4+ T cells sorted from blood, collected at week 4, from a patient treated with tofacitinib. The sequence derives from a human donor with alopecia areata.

The CDR3 reads CASSFNNQPQHF. In DNA form, the CDR3 reads TGTGCCAGCAGCTTCAACAATCAGCCCCAGCATTTT. The V and J genes are TRBV7-9 and TRBJ1-5; D is unresolved. The germline V and J ends were trimmed by 3 bases and 3 bases, with 3 bases remaining between them. The CDR3 consists of 12 residues. Looked up from germline, CDR1 is SEHNR and CDR2 is FQNEAQ (reference sequence).